The subject of this entry is one TCR beta chain. No antigen is known for it. This sample is part of a study of CD8 T cell repertoires and HIV-1 epitope variants. On the study more broadly: Separate wells received one of Twenty-five Gag or Nef variant peptides. Tested: three Gag epitope families, Nef HW9 and YT9.

Clones were sequenced by immunoSEQ multiplex PCR, and TCRdb holds only the in-frame ones, with some missing. The sample has under 3,000 clones, 73% seen once. This CDR3 is built from 14 residues. CDR1 SGHAT and CDR2 FQNNGV come from the germline V gene. Trimming stripped 2 bases from V and 4 bases from J, with 12 bases between. The chain joins TRBV11-2 to TRBJ2-7; possibly TRBD1 for D (6 bases). Sample: cultured CD8+ T cells derived from PBMCs. This sequence originates from a male donor with HIV. Here the CDR3 DNA reads TGTGCCAGCAGCTTAAGTCAGGGGCAGTACGAGCAGTACTTC. This sequence encodes CASSLSQGQYEQYF.